The next 25 T cell receptor beta chains were all read from a single sample in a study of cytomegalovirus exposure and HLA in healthy donors. PCR employed 60 Vbeta and 13 Jbeta primers. Measured with immunoSEQ multiplex PCR; TCRdb has only the in-frame clones, and not every one. The table has 130,000 or so clones, 87% seen once. The sequencing input was PBMCs. These receptors came from a woman younger than 45 in good health and CMV-seronegative.

The V call is TRBV7-2, the J call TRBJ2-3; 10 nucleotides line up with TRBD2. With V trimmed by 1 base and J by 4 bases, 11 bases remained unmatched. The CDR3 has 18 residues. CDR1 and CDR2 (germline): SGHTA, FQGNSA. The CDR3 reads CASSLVGTSVEYADTQYF. CDR3 DNA sequence: TGTGCCAGCAGCTTAGTTGGGACTAGCGTTGAATACGCAGATACGCAGTATTTT.

The chain employs TRBV10-3 and TRBJ2-3, with D possibly matching TRBD1 (5 bases). This CDR3 is 15 amino acids long. CDR1 ENHRY and CDR2 SYGVKD come from the germline V gene. Trimming removed 3 bases at V and 6 bases at J, with 16 bases between. CDR3 bases: TGTGCCATCAGTGAAGGGGCCGTGCGTGGGGATACGCAGTATTTT. Amino acid sequence: CAISEGAVRGDTQYF.

Details on this clone: Within the sample, other DNA sequences also encode this same CDR3. The chain uses TRBV30 and TRBJ2-5; 8 nucleotides align to TRBD2. CDR1 and CDR2 (germline): GTSNPN, SVGIG (reference sequence). V was clipped by 2 bases and J by 5 bases; unmatched bases: 7. The CDR3 totals 14 residues. The CDR3 loop reads CAWSPGGAAETQYF. Here the CDR3 DNA reads TGTGCCTGGAGTCCCGGGGGGGCCGCGGAGACCCAGTACTTC.

This rearrangement joins TRBV30 to TRBJ2-1, with TRBD2 matching 13 bases. Germline V CDR1 and CDR2: GTSNPN, SVGIG (reference sequence). This CDR3 comprises 17 residues. Unmatched junction bases numbered 8, after V lost 0 bases and J lost 6 bases. CDR3 nucleotides: TGTGCCTGGAGTGTTCTCCTAACTAGCGGGAGGGTCAATGAGCAGTTCTTC. Translating it yields CAWSVLLTSGRVNEQFF.

CDR3 sequence: CASSYSGGLRGTEAFF. DNA for the CDR3: TGTGCCAGCAGTTACTCTGGGGGACTACGGGGCACTGAAGCTTTCTTT. The rearrangement uses TRBV6-5 and TRBJ1-1; tentatively, D is TRBD1 (5 bases). This CDR3 contains 16 residues. The germline V gene has CDR1 MNHEY and CDR2 SVGAGI. The V end lost 0 bases, the J end lost 4 bases, and 15 bases lay between the germline ends.

The V gene is TRBV19, the J gene TRBJ1-6; D gene uncertain. The length of the CDR3 is 17 residues. The V end lost 0 bases, the J end lost 7 bases, and 16 bases lay between the germline ends. CDR1 is LNHDA and CDR2 is SQIVND in the germline V gene (reference sequence). CDR3 coding DNA: TGTGCCAGTAGTATAGACGAAGCAGGTTCGGGAAATTCACCCCTCCACTTT. Protein sequence: CASSIDEAGSGNSPLHF.

This rearrangement joins TRBV7-9 to TRBJ2-7, with TRBD2 matching 7 bases. The CDR3 consists of 14 residues. Germline CDR1 SEHNR, CDR2 FQNEAQ (reference sequence). The trim removed 4 bases at V and 2 bases at J, leaving 5 bases unmatched. The CDR3 coding sequence is TGTGCCAGCAGCTCATGGGAGGGAACCTACGAGCAGTACTTC. This sequence encodes CASSSWEGTYEQYF.

V is TRBV15 and J is TRBJ2-1; TRBD2 matches 8 bases. The CDR3 runs to 16 residues. With V trimmed by 1 base and J by 1 base, 3 bases remained unmatched. The germline V gene encodes CDR1 LNHNV and CDR2 YYDKDF (reference sequence). CDR3 residues: CATSRVTGGSYNEQFF. CDR3 DNA: TGTGCCACCAGCAGAGTGACGGGAGGGTCCTACAATGAGCAGTTCTTC.

V usage is TRBV4-3 and J usage is TRBJ2-3, with no clear D. Germline CDR1 is LGHNA and CDR2 is YSLEER. CDR3 length: 17 amino acids. V was pared by 0 bases and J by 0 bases, with 13 bases between. CDR3 DNA: TGCGCCAGCAGCCAAGATCTCGTGGCCCCTAGCACAGATACGCAGTATTTT. It translates to CASSQDLVAPSTDTQYF.

V and J are TRBV5-4 and TRBJ2-5; TRBD1 might be the D (6 bases). The CDR3 extends over 15 amino acids. The germline gives CDR1 SGHNT, CDR2 YYREEE (reference sequence). Trimming stripped 4 bases from V and 1 base from J, with 14 bases between. CDR3 in DNA: TGTGCCAGCAGCCTAACGACAGGTCCCCAAGAGACCCAGTACTTC. Translation gives CASSLTTGPQETQYF. Variable domain in full (rest from reference TRBV5-4 and TRBJ2-5): ETGVTQSPTHLIKTRGQQVTLRCSSQSGHNTVSWYQQALGQGPQFIFQYYREEENGRGNFPPRFSGLQFPNYSSELNVNALELDDSALYLCASSLTTGPQETQYFGPGTRLLVL.

The chain combines TRBV7-2 with TRBJ2-1, with 9 nucleotides matching TRBD1. Germline-derived CDR1 and CDR2 are SGHTA and FQGNSA. After removal of 5 bases from V and 11 bases from J, the junction contained 4 bases not matched to a gene. The CDR3 is 12 residues long. The CDR3 region is CASSRDRVKQFF. CDR3 sequence (DNA): TGTGCCAGCAGCCGGGACAGGGTTAAGCAGTTCTTC.

The chain has TRBV27 and TRBJ1-5, with 7 bases identical to TRBD1. The length of the CDR3 is 14 residues. Per the germline V gene, CDR1 is MNHEY and CDR2 is SMNVEV (reference sequence). Trimming cost V 5 bases and J 4 bases; bases outside gene matches: 5. CDR3: CASSNRGWNQPQHF. The CDR3 nucleotides read TGTGCCAGCAGTAACAGGGGATGGAATCAGCCCCAGCATTTT.

This clone was counted a few times. CDR3: CASSFKANSPLHF. CDR3 nucleotide sequence: TGTGCCAGCAGCTTTAAAGCTAATTCACCCCTCCACTTT. The chain has TRBV5-6 and TRBJ1-6; D uncertain. V was trimmed by 2 bases and J by 6 bases, leaving 6 bases between them. The CDR3 has 13 residues. The V gene's germline CDR1 is SGHDT and CDR2 YYEEEE.

V is TRBV7-9 and J is TRBJ2-2; 7 bases match TRBD1. Unmatched junction bases numbered 13, after V lost 11 bases and J lost 13 bases. There are 12 residues in the CDR3. Germline assignment: CDR1 SEHNR and CDR2 FQNEAQ (reference sequence). The CDR3 spells CAAIGGTGLLFF. The CDR3 DNA reads TGTGCCGCCATAGGGGGCACGGGTCTGCTGTTTTTT. The variable domain in full, completed from reference TRBV7-9 and TRBJ2-2, reads DTGVSQNPRHKITKRGQNVTFRCDPISEHNRLYWYRQTLGQGPEFLTYFQNEAQLEKSRLLSDRFSAERPKGSFSTLEIQRTEQGDSAMYLCAAIGGTGLLFFGEGSRLTVL.

V gene TRBV7-3 combines with J gene TRBJ2-1; tentatively, D is TRBD1 (5 bases). V was shortened by 5 bases and J by 3 bases, with 14 bases between the two germline ends. Germline loops: CDR1 SGHTA, CDR2 FQGTGA. The CDR3 spans 15 residues. The CDR3 reads CASSPPGALYNEQFF. DNA for the CDR3: TGTGCCAGCAGCCCCCCTGGGGCCCTCTACAATGAGCAGTTCTTC.

The V gene is TRBV9, the J gene TRBJ1-3; the match to TRBD1 covers 8 bases. V trimming: 7 bases; J trimming: 6 bases; junction bases outside the gene matches: 9. Germline V gene lookup returns CDR1 SGDLS and CDR2 YYNGEE. The CDR3 length is 14 residues. The CDR3 DNA reads as TGTGCCAGCGGGGTAGGGACAGGAGAAAACACCATATATTTT. Translated: CASGVGTGENTIYF.

V usage is TRBV19 and J usage is TRBJ2-5; TRBD1 is a possible D gene (5 bases). Germline CDR1 is LNHDA and CDR2 is SQIVND (reference sequence). The CDR3 is 14 amino acids. With 7 bases removed from V and 1 base from J, the gap between germline ends came to 13 bases. The CDR3 bases are TGTGCCAGTAATTCCAGGGTTTTCCAAGAGACCCAGTACTTC. It specifies CASNSRVFQETQYF.

V usage is TRBV19 and J usage is TRBJ1-5; 8 bases are a match to TRBD1. The CDR3 runs to 17 residues. J was trimmed by 3 bases and V by 6 bases; bases with no gene match: 13. Germline CDR1 and CDR2: LNHDA and SQIVND (reference sequence). The CDR3 DNA follows: TGTGCCAGTAGGCCCAAACCCGGGACAGGCAACAATCAGCCCCAGCATTTT. It yields the protein CASRPKPGTGNNQPQHF. Complete variable domain (other parts from reference TRBV19 and TRBJ1-5): DGGITQSPKYLFRKEGQNVTLSCEQNLNHDAMYWYRQDPGQGLRLIYYSQIVNDFQKGDIAEGYSVSREKKESFPLTVTSAQKNPTAFYLCASRPKPGTGNNQPQHFGDGTRLSIL.

The chain is built from TRBV5-1 and TRBJ2-3; TRBD2 agrees at 7 bases. The germline V gene encodes CDR1 SGHRS and CDR2 YFSETQ. This CDR3 spans 15 amino acids. V dropped 1 base and J dropped 3; count of bases not matched to a gene: 5. CDR3: CASSLSSGFTDTQYF. As DNA, the CDR3 is TGCGCCAGCAGCTTGTCTAGCGGTTTTACAGATACGCAGTATTTT.

To note about this clone: Other DNA sequences of this sample code for an identical CDR3. The chain recombines TRBV5-4 with TRBJ2-5; D possibly corresponds to TRBD2 (5 bases). This CDR3 is built from 14 residues. Per the germline V gene, CDR1 is SGHNT and CDR2 is YYREEE (reference sequence). Trimming removed 2 bases from V and 1 base from J, with 9 bases in between. For the CDR3, the DNA is TGTGCCAGCAGCTTTAACCGGGGCCAAGAGACCCAGTACTTC. Translation gives CASSFNRGQETQYF.

The chain uses TRBV7-6 and TRBJ1-1; no reliable D call. Germline-derived CDR1 and CDR2 are SGHVS and FNYEAQ. This CDR3 is built from 15 residues. The V and J ends lost 5 bases and 1 base respectively, with 14 bases between them. CDR3 nucleotide sequence: TGTGCCAGCAGCCAGCGATTGCGGGGGAACACTGAAGCTTTCTTT. Protein product: CASSQRLRGNTEAFF. Filled out from reference TRBV7-6 and TRBJ1-1, the complete variable domain reads GAGVSQSPRYKVTKRGQDVALRCDPISGHVSLYWYRQALGQGPEFLTYFNYEAQQDKSGLPNDRFSAERPEGSISTLTIQRTEQRDSAMYRCASSQRLRGNTEAFFGQGTRLTVV.

This clone was seen once. V and J are TRBV4-1 and TRBJ2-3, with 14 bases matching TRBD2. The germline CDR1 and CDR2 sequences are MGHRA and YSYEKL. This CDR3 spans 17 amino acids. Trimming at V came to 0 bases and at J to 6 bases, leaving 5 bases not matched to a gene. For the CDR3, the DNA is TGCGCCAGCAGCCAAGAACCGGGACTAGCGGGAGCTGATACGCAGTATTTT. Translation gives CASSQEPGLAGADTQYF.

V usage is TRBV4-2 and J usage is TRBJ2-7; 8 positions match TRBD2. The CDR3 runs 16 residues. Germline V gene sequence: CDR1 LGHNA, CDR2 YNFKEQ. V trimming: 0 bases; J trimming: 2 bases; junction bases outside the gene matches: 6. CDR3 sequence (DNA): TGTGCCAGCAGCCAAGATCAGAGCGGGAGAGCCTACGAGCAGTACTTC. Its protein is CASSQDQSGRAYEQYF.

The rearrangement joins TRBV28 to TRBJ1-2; the match to TRBD1 covers 12 bases. The CDR3 is 15 residues long. The J segment lost 6 bases and the V segment lost 6 bases, leaving 8 bases of the junction unmatched. Looked up from germline, CDR1 is MDHEN and CDR2 is SYDVKM. The CDR3 DNA is TGTGCCAGCAGGGCATGGGACAGGGGGCAGGATGGCTACACCTTC. Its protein is CASRAWDRGQDGYTF.

The chain uses TRBV2 and TRBJ1-3; tentatively, D is TRBD1 (6 bases). Trimming stripped 6 bases from V and 2 bases from J, with 8 bases between. The CDR3 consists of 13 residues. Germline V gene lookup returns CDR1 SNHLY and CDR2 FYNNEI. DNA of the CDR3: TGTGCCAGCAGGCAGGGGACTGGAAACACCATATATTTT. Translating gives CASRQGTGNTIYF.